This TCR beta chain appears in the sequencing data of a study of naive and memory T cell subsets (dated by TCRdb to about 2017). For the wider study: An open-source, UMI-based TCR alpha and beta sequencing pipeline was applied to sorted naive and memory peripheral blood T cell subsets. The functional CMV T cell responses agreed completely with IgG serology results. RNA was DNase-treated and reverse transcribed with TCR constant-region primers, mostly using SuperScript III.

From the second PCR step on, the TCR alpha and beta chain libraries were amplified in separate reactions. To determine each donor's CMV status, fresh PBMCs were stimulated overnight with CMV viral lysate, and IFNgamma production from CD4+ T cells was then assessed. Miltenyi beads were used first to positively select CD4 T cells, and CD8 T cells were then positively selected from the CD4-negative fraction. Cells were stained for CD3, CD4, CD8, CD45RA, CD27 and a live/dead dye and were sorted on a BD Aria II into four subsets based on CD45RA and CD27. Blood was obtained from three healthy volunteers, and the blood from each volunteer was fractionated into CD4 and CD8 T cells and subsequently into four differentiation subsets. About 0.11 L of peripheral blood was drawn per donor, and PBMC were isolated by Ficoll-Paque PLUS density-gradient centrifugation. Sorted cells were lysed in RLT buffer, and RNA was extracted with a Qiagen RNeasy kit and stored at -80°C.

From a lookup of the germline V gene, CDR1 and CDR2 are SQVTM and ANQGSEA. At the junction V is shortened by 5 bases and J by 2 bases, with 9 bases in between. The CDR3 has 12 amino acids, counting the end cysteine and phenylalanine. Solely the CDR3 DNA is kept, with 36 bases framed from the first base. General findings and caveats noted by the study authors: TCR abundance followed a power law whose exponent differed between naive and memory subsets but was consistent across the three individuals. RNA-based TCR counts may be influenced by expression changes linked to T cell activation and differentiation. After error correction, only a single occurrence was seen for over 95% of naive TCR sequences, so much steeper abundance distributions were produced than in memory subsets. The repertoire findings for the naive and memory subsets could not be validated, as no ground truth was available. Single alpha or beta chain sequences, rather than paired alpha/beta receptors, were used to define clonotypes. In both CD4 and CD8 cells, going from naive through CM, EM and EMRA, the Gini index went up while Shannon and inverse Simpson diversity went down.

This clonotype was observed many times. What this receptor recognizes is not known. No base-level quality is on record; no much larger clone is a single base apart. Library preparation employed UMI-ligation and nested PCR. An equimolar mix of two oligonucleotides covering both TRBC1 and TRBC2 was used as the beta constant-region primer. T4 RNA ligase 1 ligated a single-stranded oligonucleotide carrying the SP2 primer and a 12-nucleotide UMI to the cDNA 3' end. The ligated cDNA went through four rounds of PCR with nested alpha and beta constant-region primers together with the SP2 primer. Incubation of the ligation reaction was carried out at 16 degrees C for about 20-24 hours. PCR2 was typically run as a SYBR Green qPCR and stopped at a predetermined threshold to prevent over-amplification. Agencourt AMPure XP magnetic beads were used for all purifications after the first. Libraries were quantified by Qubit and checked on a TapeStation, with a main peak expected near 650 bp. The pooled libraries were sequenced on an Illumina MiSeq using v2 2x251 paired-end kits, which usually yielded 1-2 million reads per sample. Each sample's library went into the pool at approximately 4 nM, and roughly 5-7.5% PhiX was added to help with cluster recognition. Per the source publication's procedure: FASTQ reads processed by Demultiplexor were assigned V and J genes by Decombinator through tag matching that tolerated a single base-pair mismatch. Collapsinator relied on UMIs to fix sequencing errors as well as frequency errors caused by PCR heterogeneity. CDR3Translator translated TCRs and extracted CDR3s from the conserved cysteine to the FGXG phenylalanine, flagging non-productive sequences. Repertoires were subsampled to equal numbers of UMI-defined TCRs before Gini, Shannon entropy and inverse Simpson indices were calculated. Clonotype abundance distributions were fitted to a power law by maximum likelihood within the linear range. For one naive CD8 sample, the pipeline and MIGEC produced similar UMI counts, unique TCR numbers and clonal distributions. A set of several thousand CMV-associated CDR3 sequences, compiled from VDJdb and a published dataset, was used to search the repertoires. TCRdb itself trimmed the public reads at Q25 with fastp, ran MiXCR and retained productive beta chains. Merged by CDR3 protein, the rows form single entries marked with the most common genes and DNA. TCRdb assigned the V and J calls; the authors' analysis was not used. The sample table contains 65,000 to 85,000 distinct CDR3 sequences; only one count was recorded for roughly 14% of them. The top ten hold around 0.99% of the sample.

The sequence links TRBV29-1 to TRBJ2-5; a weak D assignment points to TRBD2 (5 bases agree). Input material: central memory CD4+ T cells from blood. The cell subset or site tag for this specimen amounts to: central memory, CD45RA- CD27+. This sequence was found in a human donor in good health. The CDR3 corresponds to CSVSSGQETQYF. The DNA sequence follows: TGCAGCGTTTCCAGCGGACAAGAGACCCAGTACTTC.